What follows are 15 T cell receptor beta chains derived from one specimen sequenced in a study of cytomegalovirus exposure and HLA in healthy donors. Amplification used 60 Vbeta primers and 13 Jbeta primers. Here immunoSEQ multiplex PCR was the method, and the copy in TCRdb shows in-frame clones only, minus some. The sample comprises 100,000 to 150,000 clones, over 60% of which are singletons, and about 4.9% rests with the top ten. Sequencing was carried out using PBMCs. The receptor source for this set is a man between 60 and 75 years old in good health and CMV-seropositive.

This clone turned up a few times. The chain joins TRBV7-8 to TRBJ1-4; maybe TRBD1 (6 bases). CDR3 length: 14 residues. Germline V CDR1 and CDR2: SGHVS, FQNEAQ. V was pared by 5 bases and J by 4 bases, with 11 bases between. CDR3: CASSPGAHNEKLFF. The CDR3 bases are TGTGCCAGCAGCCCAGGGGCGCATAATGAAAAACTGTTTTTT. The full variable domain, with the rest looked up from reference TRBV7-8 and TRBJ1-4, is GAGVSQSPRYKVAKRGQDVALRCDPISGHVSLFWYQQALGQGPEFLTYFQNEAQLDKSGLPSDRFFAERPEGSVSTLKIQRTQQEDSAVYLCASSPGAHNEKLFFGSGTQLSVL.

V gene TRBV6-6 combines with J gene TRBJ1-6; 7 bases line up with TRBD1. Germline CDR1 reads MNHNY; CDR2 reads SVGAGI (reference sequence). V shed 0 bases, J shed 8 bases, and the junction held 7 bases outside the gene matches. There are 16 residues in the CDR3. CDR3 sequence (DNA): TGTGCCAGCAGTTACTCTCCCCAGGGGGTCCATTCACCCCTCCACTTT. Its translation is CASSYSPQGVHSPLHF.

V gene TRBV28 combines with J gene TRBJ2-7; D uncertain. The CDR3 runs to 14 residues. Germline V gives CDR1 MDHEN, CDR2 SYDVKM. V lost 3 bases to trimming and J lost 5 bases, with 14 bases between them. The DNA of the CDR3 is TGTGCCAGCAGTTTGGAAAGGTATACAGACGAGCAGTACTTC. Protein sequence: CASSLERYTDEQYF.

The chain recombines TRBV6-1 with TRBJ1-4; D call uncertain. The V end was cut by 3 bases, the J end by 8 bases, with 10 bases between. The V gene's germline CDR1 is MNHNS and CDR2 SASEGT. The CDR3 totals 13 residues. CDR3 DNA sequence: TGTGCCAGCAGTGAGGGTCCGGGGGAAAAACTGTTTTTT. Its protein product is CASSEGPGEKLFF.

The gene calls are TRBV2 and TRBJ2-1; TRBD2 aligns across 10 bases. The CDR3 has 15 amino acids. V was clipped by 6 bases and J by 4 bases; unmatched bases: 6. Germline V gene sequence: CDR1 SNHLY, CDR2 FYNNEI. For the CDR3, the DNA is TGTGCCAGCAGCGGACTAGCGGACACTTACAATGAGCAGTTCTTC. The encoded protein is CASSGLADTYNEQFF.

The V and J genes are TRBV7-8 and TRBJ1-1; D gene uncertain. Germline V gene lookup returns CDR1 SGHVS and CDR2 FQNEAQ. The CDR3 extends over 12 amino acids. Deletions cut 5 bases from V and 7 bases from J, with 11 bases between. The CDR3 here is CASSPGRDEAFF. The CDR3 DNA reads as TGTGCCAGCAGCCCCGGACGGGATGAAGCTTTCTTT.

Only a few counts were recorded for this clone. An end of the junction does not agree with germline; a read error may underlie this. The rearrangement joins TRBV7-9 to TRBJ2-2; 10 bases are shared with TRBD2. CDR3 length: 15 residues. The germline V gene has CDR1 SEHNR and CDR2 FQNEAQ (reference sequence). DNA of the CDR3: TGTTCCAGCAGCTTACTAGCGGGGTACACCGGGGAGCTGTTTTTT. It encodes CSSSLLAGYTGELFF.

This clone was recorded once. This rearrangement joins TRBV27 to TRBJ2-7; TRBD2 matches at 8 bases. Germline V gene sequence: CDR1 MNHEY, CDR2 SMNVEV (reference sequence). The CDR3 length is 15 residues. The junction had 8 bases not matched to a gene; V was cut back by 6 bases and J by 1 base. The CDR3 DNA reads TGTGCCAGCAGGGAGGTGGGCGGGGGGTCCTACGAGCAGTACTTC. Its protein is CASREVGGGSYEQYF.

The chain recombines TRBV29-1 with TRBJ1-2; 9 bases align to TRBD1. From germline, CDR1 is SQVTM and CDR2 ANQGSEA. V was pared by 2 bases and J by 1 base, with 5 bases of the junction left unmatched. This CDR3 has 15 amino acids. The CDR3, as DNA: TGCAGCGTTGAAACCCCGGGACAGGGTAACTATGGCTACACCTTC. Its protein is CSVETPGQGNYGYTF.

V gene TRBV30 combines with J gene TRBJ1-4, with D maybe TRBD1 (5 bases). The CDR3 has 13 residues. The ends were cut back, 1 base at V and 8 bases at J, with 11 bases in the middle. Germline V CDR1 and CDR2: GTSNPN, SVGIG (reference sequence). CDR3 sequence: CAWSGGEGEKLFF. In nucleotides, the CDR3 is TGTGCCTGGAGTGGAGGGGAGGGCGAAAAACTGTTTTTT. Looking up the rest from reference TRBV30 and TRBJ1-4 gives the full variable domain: SQTIHQWPATLVQPVGSPLSLECTVEGTSNPNLYWYRQAAGRGLQLLFYSVGIGQISSEVPQNLSASRPQDRQFILSSKKLLLSDSGFYLCAWSGGEGEKLFFGSGTQLSVL.

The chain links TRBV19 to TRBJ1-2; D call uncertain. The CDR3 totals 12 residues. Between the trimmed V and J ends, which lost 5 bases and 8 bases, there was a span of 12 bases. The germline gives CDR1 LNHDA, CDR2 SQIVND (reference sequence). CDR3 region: CASSSVFFGYTF. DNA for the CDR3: TGTGCCAGTAGTTCCGTCTTCTTCGGCTACACCTTC.

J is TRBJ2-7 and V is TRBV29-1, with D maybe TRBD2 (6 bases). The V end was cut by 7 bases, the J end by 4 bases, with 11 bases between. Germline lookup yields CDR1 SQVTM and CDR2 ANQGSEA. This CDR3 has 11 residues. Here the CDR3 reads CSAGGGYEQYF. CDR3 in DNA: TGCAGCGCTGGGGGAGGTTACGAGCAGTACTTC.

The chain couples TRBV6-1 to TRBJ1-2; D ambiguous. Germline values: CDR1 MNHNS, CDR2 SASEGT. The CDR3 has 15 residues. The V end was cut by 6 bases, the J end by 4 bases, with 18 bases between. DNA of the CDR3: TGTGCCAGCAGGAGGGAGGGAGTATTCCCCTATGGCTACACCTTC. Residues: CASRREGVFPYGYTF.

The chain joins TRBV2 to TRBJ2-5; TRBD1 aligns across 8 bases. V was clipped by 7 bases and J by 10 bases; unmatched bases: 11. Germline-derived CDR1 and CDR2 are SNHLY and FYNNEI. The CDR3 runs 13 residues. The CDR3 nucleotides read TGTGCCAGCAATGACAGGGGAAGGGCCATCCAGTACTTC. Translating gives CASNDRGRAIQYF.

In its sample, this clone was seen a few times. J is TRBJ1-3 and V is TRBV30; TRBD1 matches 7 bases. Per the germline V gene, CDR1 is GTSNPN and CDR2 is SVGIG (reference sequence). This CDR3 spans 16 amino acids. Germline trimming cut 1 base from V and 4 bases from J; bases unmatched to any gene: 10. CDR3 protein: CAWSAGQWNSGNTIYF. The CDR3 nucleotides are TGTGCCTGGAGTGCGGGACAGTGGAATTCAGGAAACACCATATATTTT.